This T cell receptor (beta chain) derives from a study of PD-1 blockade in mismatch repair-deficient tumors. Study information: Patients had approximately 11 mismatch repair-deficient cancer types and were previously treated and progressing.

Generated by immunoSEQ multiplex PCR, the TCRdb table keeps only in-frame clones and is missing some. Of around 100,000 clones in the sample, over 65% are singletons; the top ten hold 4.5% to 5.5%. TCR sequencing covered a few patients who responded to pembrolizumab. The study's findings and limits: Rapid post-treatment expansion, then contraction, generally preceding radiologic response, marked tumor-resident clones.

This CDR3 contains 14 residues. J lost 0 bases, V lost 4 bases, and 5 bases had no gene match. The germline gives CDR1 GTSNPN, CDR2 SVGIG (reference sequence). Turning to this clone: Its specificity is unknown.

The rearrangement links TRBV30 to TRBJ1-1; 7 bases are shared with TRBD1. The source was peripheral blood, collected about 60 weeks after starting pembrolizumab. The TCR comes from an adult with mismatch repair-deficient cancer. The CDR3 reads CAWKKGAMNTEAFF. CDR3 DNA sequence: TGTGCCTGGAAGAAGGGGGCCATGAACACTGAAGCTTTCTTT.